The 25 T cell receptor beta chains below were found in one sample sequenced in a study of control samples from healthy donors and cancer patients (TCRdb year 2020). Libraries were built with the immunoSEQ multiplex PCR assay. The table was pulled from immuneACCESS by TCRdb, which kept in-frame rearrangements only. Such tables lose some clones; where checked, under half of the loss comes from unresolved V genes, and the rest has no known cause. A total of roughly 69,000 clones appear in this sample, around 87% of them only once. The top ten clones comprise under 2.5% of the sample. The sample comprised PBMCs. The receptor set was obtained from a woman in her fifties or sixties with head and neck cancer.

The chain uses TRBV6-4 and TRBJ2-7, with D tentatively TRBD1 (6 bases). Germline lookup yields CDR1 MRHNA and CDR2 SNTAGT. This CDR3 region has 15 residues. V was trimmed by 6 bases and J by 4 bases, leaving 19 bases between them. The CDR3 spells CASRKLPDSIYEQYF. The DNA for the CDR3 is TGTGCCAGCAGAAAACTCCCGGACAGTATTTACGAGCAGTACTTC.

This clone was observed a handful of times. The chain uses TRBV5-4 and TRBJ2-7; 13 positions match TRBD2. CDR1 is SGHNT, CDR2 YYREEE, per germline (reference sequence). The V segment lost 0 bases and the J segment 0 bases; nucleotides outside the gene matches: 0. The CDR3 loop spans 16 amino acids. Written as DNA, the CDR3 is TGTGCCAGCAGCTTGGGACTAGCGGGGGGCTCCTACGAGCAGTACTTC. Translation: CASSLGLAGGSYEQYF.

The J gene is TRBJ2-2, the V gene TRBV6-5, with TRBD1 identical over 11 bases. The CDR3 totals 15 residues. In germline, CDR1 is MNHEY, CDR2 SVGAGI. Trimming took 2 bases from V and 5 from J; bases not matched to a gene: 1. Here the CDR3 reads CASSYGTGGTGELFF. The DNA of the CDR3 is TGTGCCAGCAGTTACGGGACAGGGGGAACCGGGGAGCTGTTTTTT.

The chain recombines TRBV29-1 with TRBJ1-4; D perhaps matches TRBD1 (6 bases). Germline-derived CDR1 and CDR2 are SQVTM and ANQGSEA. The CDR3 consists of 13 residues. V lost 7 bases and J 3 bases, leaving 12 bases between the germline ends. The CDR3 reads CSAVAGANEKLFF. CDR3 in DNA: TGCAGCGCTGTGGCAGGGGCTAATGAAAAACTGTTTTTT.

V is TRBV2 and J is TRBJ1-1; D not certain. Trimming cost V 6 bases and J 0 bases, with 8 bases left between them. Germline assignment: CDR1 SNHLY and CDR2 FYNNEI. CDR3 length equals 13 residues. CDR3 sequence (DNA): TGTGCCAGCAGCCGCGACTTGAACACTGAAGCTTTCTTT. This translates into CASSRDLNTEAFF.

V usage is TRBV7-3 and J usage is TRBJ2-2; 9 bases agree with TRBD2. The CDR3 contains 15 residues. V lost 4 bases to trimming and J lost 3 bases; unmatched junction nucleotides: 3. Germline V gives CDR1 SGHTA, CDR2 FQGTGA. Here the CDR3 DNA reads TGTGCCAGCAGCTCAGCGGGGGGATACACCGGGGAGCTGTTTTTT. Residues: CASSSAGGYTGELFF.

The CDR3 DNA sequence: TGTGCCAGCACCATACGCAGGGGGGCTACTGAAGCTTTCTTT. Translation gives CASTIRRGATEAFF. The chain has TRBV3-1 (or the pseudogene TRBV3-2) and TRBJ1-1; TRBD1 matches at 7 bases. The CDR3 runs 14 residues. Per germline, CDR1 LGHDT and CDR2 YNNKEL (reference sequence). V was pared by 7 bases and J by 5 bases, with 10 bases of the junction left unmatched.

V gene TRBV7-9 combines with J gene TRBJ1-2, with D perhaps matching TRBD1 (6 bases). From germline, CDR1 is SEHNR and CDR2 FQNEAQ (reference sequence). Trimming removed 1 base at V and 7 bases at J, with 13 bases between. This CDR3 is built from 14 residues. The chain's CDR3 is CASSLDREQGGYTF. In nucleotides, the CDR3 is TGTGCCAGCAGCTTAGACAGGGAACAGGGTGGCTACACCTTC.

V is TRBV7-9 and J is TRBJ1-4, with 7 bases matching TRBD1. The CDR3 loop spans 14 amino acids. Germline values: CDR1 SEHNR, CDR2 FQNEAQ (reference sequence). V trimming: 5 bases; J trimming: 3 bases; junction bases outside the gene matches: 3. In nucleotides, the CDR3 is TGTGCCAGCAGCCCGGGGACAGCTAATGAAAAACTGTTTTTT. Translated: CASSPGTANEKLFF.

This clone was detected a few times. The chain carries TRBV27 and TRBJ2-1; the D is unclear. CDR3 size: 14 residues. Germline values: CDR1 MNHEY, CDR2 SMNVEV (reference sequence). Trimming removed 7 bases at V and 2 bases at J, with 12 bases between. In nucleotides, the CDR3 is TGTGCCAGCATGGTGGCGTTTCCCTACAATGAGCAGTTCTTC. The encoded protein is CASMVAFPYNEQFF.

This rearrangement joins TRBV9 to TRBJ1-6, with TRBD1 as a possible D gene (5 bases). The CDR3 runs to 13 residues. Germline CDR1 reads SGDLS; CDR2 reads YYNGEE. V lost 4 bases and J lost 10, with 12 bases in between. The chain's CDR3 is CASSPEGPSPLHF. The CDR3 coding sequence is TGTGCCAGCAGCCCGGAGGGACCATCACCCCTCCACTTT.

The DNA of the CDR3 is TGTGCCACCAGCAGAGATCGGCTAGGGGAGCAGTTCTTC. Encoded protein: CATSRDRLGEQFF. The J gene is TRBJ2-1, the V gene TRBV15, with D uncertain. Germline lookup yields CDR1 LNHNV and CDR2 YYDKDF (reference sequence). The CDR3 runs 13 residues. Trimming took 0 bases from V and 10 from J, leaving 10 bases between them.

The genes are TRBV5-6 and TRBJ2-7; 8 positions match TRBD2. The V gene end was trimmed by 1 base and the J gene end by 0 bases; junction bases not matched to a gene: 3. The CDR3 runs 15 residues. CDR1 and CDR2 (germline): SGHDT, YYEEEE. CDR3 loop: CASSLLGTSSYEQYF. The DNA of the CDR3 is TGTGCCAGCAGCTTGCTGGGGACTAGCTCCTACGAGCAGTACTTC.

The V call is TRBV6-2 or TRBV6-3, the J call TRBJ2-7; D remains ambiguous. The CDR3 has 12 residues. V was cut by 6 bases and J by 6 bases, with 12 bases left in between. Looked up from germline, CDR1 is MNHEY and CDR2 is SVGEGT. The CDR3 sequence is CASSRSSVEQYF. Written as DNA, the CDR3 is TGTGCCAGCAGCCGCAGTTCAGTCGAGCAGTACTTC.

The chain uses TRBV5-6 and TRBJ1-1; no firm D call. The germline V and J ends were trimmed by 3 bases and 7 bases, with 13 bases remaining between them. CDR1 is SGHDT, CDR2 YYEEEE, per germline. This CDR3 has 13 residues. The CDR3 DNA reads as TGTGCCAGCAGCTGGGCCGCTGGTGGTGAAGCTTTCTTT. It encodes CASSWAAGGEAFF.

This rearrangement joins TRBV2 to TRBJ2-5; D remains unclear. V was trimmed by 3 bases and J by 0 bases, leaving 11 bases between them. The CDR3 is 15 residues long. Germline assignment: CDR1 SNHLY and CDR2 FYNNEI. The CDR3 is CASSEWQANQETQYF. CDR3 bases: TGTGCCAGCAGTGAGTGGCAGGCAAACCAAGAGACCCAGTACTTC.

This chain connects TRBV19 to TRBJ1-1; D unresolved. The length of the CDR3 is 15 residues. The germline V gene encodes CDR1 LNHDA and CDR2 SQIVND (reference sequence). V lost 2 bases, J lost 1 base, and 11 bases lay in between. CDR3 bases: TGTGCCAGTAGTATAACATCGGCGGGGAACACTGAAGCTTTCTTT. Translating it yields CASSITSAGNTEAFF.

This sequence joins TRBV30 and TRBJ1-1, with a tentative D call TRBD1 (6 bases). V was clipped by 3 bases and J by 6 bases, with 14 bases between them. The CDR3 consists of 13 residues. The germline CDR1 and CDR2 sequences are GTSNPN and SVGIG (reference sequence). The CDR3 DNA reads TGTGCCTGGAGGACCCAGGGGAGGGCTGAAGCTTTCTTT. Amino acids: CAWRTQGRAEAFF.

This clone showed up just a few times. At the DNA level, this CDR3 is encoded by other sequences in the same sample as well. V and J are TRBV28 and TRBJ2-2, with TRBD2 as a possible D gene (5 bases). The CDR3 covers 21 residues. Looked up from germline, CDR1 is MDHEN and CDR2 is SYDVKM. V lost 3 bases to trimming and J lost 3 bases, with 29 bases between them. The CDR3 spells CASSFKGWETRGGRDTGELFF. The DNA of the CDR3 is TGTGCCAGCAGTTTTAAGGGATGGGAAACCCGAGGAGGTCGGGACACCGGGGAGCTGTTTTTT.

In the case of this clone: The sample carries other DNA sequences with the same CDR3. The V call is TRBV7-6, the J call TRBJ1-6; 9 bases are a match to TRBD1. Unmatched junction bases numbered 4, after V lost 1 base and J lost 9 bases. Germline lookup yields CDR1 SGHVS and CDR2 FNYEAQ. The CDR3 has 15 residues. The CDR3 DNA reads TGTGCCAGCAGCTTAGAGGGACAGGGCAGTTCACCCCTCCACTTT. Its translation: CASSLEGQGSSPLHF.

The chain couples TRBV6-2 or TRBV6-3 to TRBJ1-1, with D maybe TRBD1 (6 bases). The CDR3 sequence is 17 residues long. The germline V gene encodes CDR1 MNHEY and CDR2 SVGEGT. Deletions cut 4 bases from V and 0 bases from J, with 18 bases between. The CDR3 region is CASSFRPQGTMNTEAFF. In DNA form, the CDR3 reads TGTGCCAGCAGTTTCCGGCCCCAGGGGACCATGAACACTGAAGCTTTCTTT.

This clone was seen more than once but under ten times. The rearrangement uses TRBV19 and TRBJ2-3, with 7 nucleotides matching TRBD2. V lost 6 bases and J lost 0; bases outside the gene matches: 6. The CDR3 totals 15 residues. Germline V gene data show CDR1 as LNHDA and CDR2 as SQIVND (reference sequence). This CDR3 is CASSRLAASTDTQYF. The DNA for the CDR3 is TGTGCCAGTAGCAGGCTAGCGGCTAGCACAGATACGCAGTATTTT.

CDR3 region: CASTLLAGVVTDTQYF. The CDR3 nucleotides are TGTGCCAGCACCCTCCTAGCGGGGGTGGTCACAGATACGCAGTATTTT. The J gene is TRBJ2-3, the V gene TRBV5-6, with 10 bases identical to TRBD2. The CDR3 extends over 16 amino acids. Trimming took 6 bases from V and 2 from J; bases not matched to a gene: 9. Looked up from germline, CDR1 is SGHDT and CDR2 is YYEEEE. Supplemented by reference TRBV5-6 and TRBJ2-3, the full variable domain reads DAGVTQSPTHLIKTRGQQVTLRCSPKSGHDTVSWYQQALGQGPQFIFQYYEEEERQRGNFPDRFSGHQFPNYSSELNVNALLLGDSALYLCASTLLAGVVTDTQYFGPGTRLTVL.

The chain is built from TRBV19 and TRBJ2-7; D uncertain. Per the germline V gene, CDR1 is LNHDA and CDR2 is SQIVND (reference sequence). The CDR3 runs to 15 residues. V dropped 3 bases and J dropped 5 bases, with 17 bases sitting between them. The DNA of the CDR3 is TGTGCCAGTAGTATTATACTTTCCCAGGCCCACGAGCAGTACTTC. This translates into CASSIILSQAHEQYF.

V and J are TRBV28 and TRBJ1-1; the D gene is possibly TRBD1 (5 bases). The CDR3 spans 14 residues. V was cut by 5 bases and J by 0 bases, with 10 bases left in between. Germline V gene data show CDR1 as MDHEN and CDR2 as SYDVKM. CDR3 amino acids: CASSVGGMNTEAFF. CDR3 bases: TGTGCCAGCAGTGTGGGGGGGATGAACACTGAAGCTTTCTTT.